A single sample gave rise to the 17 T cell receptor beta chains below, sequenced in a study of blood T cells in healthy people across ages. The second PCR ran about 6 to 11 cycles with a sample-barcoded 5' primer and J-beta primers. Each CDR3 protein is one row after TCRdb ran MiXCR on the 5' RACE reads. The sample lists under 1 million distinct CDR3 sequences; about 42% were seen once. Sequencing was done on a sample of blood. These receptors came from a man between 60 and 75 years old in good health.

The chain carries TRBV5-1 and TRBJ2-2, with D possibly matching TRBD2 (7 bases). The V gene lost 4 bases and the J gene lost 6 bases, with 22 bases spanning the gap. The CDR3 has 17 amino acids. Germline values: CDR1 SGHRS, CDR2 YFSETQ. CDR3 nucleotide sequence: TGCGCCAGCAGCCCCAGGGGAGGGGTGATCAGAGCCGGGGAGCTGTTTTTT. Translated, it gives CASSPRGGVIRAGELFF. Full variable domain (missing parts from reference TRBV5-1 and TRBJ2-2): KAGVTQTPRYLIKTRGQQVTLSCSPISGHRSVSWYQQTPGQGLQFLFEYFSETQRNKGNFPGRFSGRQFSNSRSEMNVSTLELGDSALYLCASSPRGGVIRAGELFFGEGSRLTVL.

The rearrangement links TRBV7-3 to TRBJ2-3, with a tentative D call TRBD2 (7 bases). Germline V gene lookup returns CDR1 SGHTA and CDR2 FQGTGA. The CDR3 contains 19 residues. The germline V and J ends were trimmed by 4 bases and 3 bases, with 26 bases remaining between them. CDR3 sequence: CASSSTAGRGGLLTDTQYF. The CDR3 region has the DNA TGTGCCAGCAGCTCTACCGCCGGTAGGGGGGGCCTTCTTACAGATACGCAGTATTTT.

The chain carries TRBV7-2 and TRBJ2-3; a weak D match, TRBD2 (6 bases). Germline loops: CDR1 SGHTA, CDR2 FQGNSA. There are 14 residues in the CDR3. Trimming removed 5 bases from V and 6 bases from J, with 15 bases in between. This CDR3 reads CASSVGGSVDTQYF. The CDR3 nucleotides are TGTGCCAGCAGCGTAGGAGGGAGTGTTGATACGCAGTATTTT.

This clonotype has just a few counts. This chain links TRBV7-2 with TRBJ2-7, with 10 bases matching TRBD2. Trimming at V came to 5 bases and at J to 0 bases, leaving 7 bases not matched to a gene. Germline CDR1 SGHTA, CDR2 FQGNSA. The CDR3 runs 16 residues. Here the CDR3 reads CASSESGTSDSYEQYF. CDR3 sequence (DNA): TGTGCCAGCAGCGAGTCCGGGACTAGCGACTCCTACGAGCAGTACTTC.

V and J are TRBV5-5 and TRBJ2-5; 11 nucleotides line up with TRBD1. This CDR3 region has 16 residues. V lost 2 bases and J lost 3; bases outside the gene matches: 6. The germline V gene encodes CDR1 SGHKS and CDR2 YYEKEE (reference sequence). The CDR3 protein is CASSLQDRGHEETQYF. The CDR3 DNA reads TGTGCCAGCAGCTTACAGGACAGGGGGCATGAAGAGACCCAGTACTTC.

This clonotype was seen only a few times. The chain uses TRBV27 and TRBJ2-4; D remains unclear. V lost 5 bases and J lost 7, with 9 bases in between. CDR1 and CDR2 from the germline V gene are MNHEY and SMNVEV (reference sequence). This CDR3 spans 12 amino acids. CDR3 coding DNA: TGTGCCAGCAGTCCGACTGGGAACATTCAGTACTTC. It specifies CASSPTGNIQYF.

This clonotype has more than one count but fewer than ten. The chain recombines TRBV20-1 with TRBJ2-3; 9 nucleotides line up with TRBD2. In germline, CDR1 is DFQATT, CDR2 SNEGSKA (reference sequence). The V and J ends lost 6 bases and 2 bases, in that order; junction bases with no gene match: 6. The length of the CDR3 is 14 residues. CDR3: CSARLAGYTDTQYF. CDR3 DNA: TGCAGTGCCCGTCTAGCGGGGTACACAGATACGCAGTATTTT.

The gene calls are TRBV28 and TRBJ2-7; a weak D match, TRBD1 (5 bases). CDR1 is MDHEN, CDR2 SYDVKM, per germline. CDR3 size: 17 residues. The V end lost 5 bases, the J end lost 0 bases, and 20 bases lay between the germline ends. The CDR3 here is CASSPYGAGPVSYEQYF. CDR3 coding DNA: TGTGCCAGCAGTCCCTATGGGGCAGGCCCGGTCTCCTACGAGCAGTACTTC. Combining the CDR3 with reference TRBV28 and TRBJ2-7 gives the whole variable domain DVKVTQSSRYLVKRTGEKVFLECVQDMDHENMFWYRQDPGLGLRLIYFSYDVKMKEKGDIPEGYSVSREKKERFSLILESASTNQTSMYLCASSPYGAGPVSYEQYFGPGTRLTVT.

The rearrangement joins TRBV6-1 to TRBJ1-4; D might be TRBD1 (6 bases). Germline lookup yields CDR1 MNHNS and CDR2 SASEGT. The CDR3 loop spans 14 amino acids. V lost 1 base and J lost 5, with 8 bases in between. The CDR3 nucleotides read TGTGCCAGCAGTGAAGGAGGGGGGAATGAAAAACTGTTTTTT. It yields the protein CASSEGGGNEKLFF.

The gene calls are TRBV5-1 and TRBJ2-5; D gene uncertain. This CDR3 region has 13 residues. CDR1 SGHRS and CDR2 YFSETQ come from the germline V gene. V was pared by 4 bases and J by 2 bases, with 9 bases between. The CDR3 bases are TGCGCCAGCAGCGCTAAAGGGCAAGAGACCCAGTACTTC. Its translation: CASSAKGQETQYF.

The J gene is TRBJ2-1, the V gene TRBV4-3; D is possibly TRBD2 (6 bases). V was clipped by 0 bases and J by 6 bases, with 9 bases between them. CDR3 length: 14 residues. Per the germline V gene, CDR1 is LGHNA and CDR2 is YSLEER. The CDR3 DNA reads as TGCGCCAGCAGCCAAGAGGGGGGAGTCAATGAGCAGTTCTTC. This translates into CASSQEGGVNEQFF.

This clonotype turned up a few times. The chain combines TRBV27 with TRBJ2-7; TRBD1 might be the D (6 bases). This CDR3 comprises 14 residues. Germline assignment: CDR1 MNHEY and CDR2 SMNVEV (reference sequence). The V end was cut by 8 bases, the J end by 5 bases, with 19 bases between. The CDR3: CASGTGQPGHEQYF. The CDR3 coding sequence is TGTGCCAGCGGGACCGGACAGCCAGGCCACGAGCAGTACTTC.

In nucleotides, the CDR3 is TGCGCCAGCAGCCAAGAACGGGGAGGACAGCCCCAGCATTTT. Translation: CASSQERGGQPQHF. The V call is TRBV4-3, the J call TRBJ1-5; D is undetermined. The germline gives CDR1 LGHNA, CDR2 YSLEER. The CDR3 has 14 residues. V lost 0 bases, J lost 7 bases, and 10 bases lay in between.

Turning to this clonotype: Given a much more abundant clone one base away, this may be a read error. The rearrangement joins TRBV5-6 to TRBJ2-5, with D possibly matching TRBD1 (6 bases). There are 14 residues in the CDR3. CDR1 SGHDT and CDR2 YYEEEE come from the germline V gene. The germline V and J ends were trimmed by 7 bases and 5 bases, with 18 bases remaining between them. DNA of the CDR3: TGTGCCAGCGGCCCGTGGGGGCGCGGGGAGACCCAGTACTTC. This sequence encodes CASGPWGRGETQYF. Supplemented by reference TRBV5-6 and TRBJ2-5, the full variable domain reads DAGVTQSPTHLIKTRGQQVTLRCSPKSGHDTVSWYQQALGQGPQFIFQYYEEEERQRGNFPDRFSGHQFPNYSSELNVNALLLGDSALYLCASGPWGRGETQYFGPGTRLLVL.

About this clonotype: A much larger clone differs from this one at a single base, so this may be a read error. The chain has TRBV28 and TRBJ2-7; TRBD2 matches at 8 bases. The CDR3 has 17 amino acids. With V trimmed by 4 bases and J by 10 bases, 21 bases remained unmatched. From germline, CDR1 is MDHEN and CDR2 SYDVKM. CDR3: CASSSRLTGGFQEAQYF. DNA of the CDR3: TGTGCCAGCAGTTCCCGGCTTACGGGGGGGTTTCAAGAGGCCCAGTACTTC.

This clonotype was seen more than once but under ten times. The genes are TRBV28 and TRBJ2-1; D might be TRBD1 or TRBD2, each matching 6 bases. The CDR3 length is 17 residues. V lost 5 bases and J lost 4, with 21 bases in between. Germline loops: CDR1 MDHEN, CDR2 SYDVKM. The CDR3: CASSPLATPGAYNEQFF. CDR3 nucleotides: TGTGCCAGCAGTCCCCTCGCCACCCCGGGGGCGTACAATGAGCAGTTCTTC.

This chain connects TRBV5-1 to TRBJ1-6; D is unresolved. Germline V gene sequence: CDR1 SGHRS, CDR2 YFSETQ. CDR3 size: 16 residues. V was clipped by 0 bases and J by 0 bases, with 7 bases between them. The CDR3 is CASSLDGRSYNSPLHF. CDR3 sequence (DNA): TGCGCCAGCAGCTTGGACGGGCGCTCCTATAATTCACCCCTCCACTTT.